These 17 T cell receptor beta chains were all obtained from the same sample, sequenced in a study of blood T cell repertoires in COVID-19. Sequencing was performed with immunoSEQ multiplex PCR; in TCRdb, only in-frame clones are kept and a portion is missing. The repertoire holds around 260,000 clones, around 90% seen once, with roughly 0.96% in the top ten. The material sequenced was peripheral blood. Every receptor here comes from a woman aged 40 to 49 who had recovered from COVID-19.

The V and J genes are TRBV6-5 and TRBJ1-2; 9 nucleotides align to TRBD1. CDR1 MNHEY and CDR2 SVGAGI come from the germline V gene. The CDR3 covers 13 residues. V dropped 2 bases and J dropped 8; count of bases not matched to a gene: 3. For the CDR3, the DNA is TGTGCCAGCAGTTACCGGGACAGGGACGGCTACACCTTC. Its translation: CASSYRDRDGYTF.

This clone was found once. This chain links TRBV7-9 with TRBJ2-5; 8 bases line up with TRBD2. CDR3 size: 17 residues. V gave up 2 bases and J gave up 5 bases; unmatched junction bases: 13. The germline V gene encodes CDR1 SEHNR and CDR2 FQNEAQ (reference sequence). Here the CDR3 reads CASSLTMSGSVWETQYF. In DNA form, the CDR3 reads TGTGCCAGCAGCTTAACGATGAGCGGGAGTGTTTGGGAGACCCAGTACTTC.

The rearrangement joins TRBV30 to TRBJ2-7; 7 bases line up with TRBD1. Germline V gives CDR1 GTSNPN, CDR2 SVGIG (reference sequence). The CDR3 spans 14 residues. Trimming at V came to 3 bases and at J to 5 bases, leaving 10 bases not matched to a gene. As DNA, the CDR3 is TGTGCCTGGAGGTACAGGGGCGCGCCCCACGAGCAGTACTTC. The encoded protein is CAWRYRGAPHEQYF.

This clone was counted a few times. The V call is TRBV27, the J call TRBJ2-7, with 7 bases matching TRBD1. The CDR3 contains 15 residues. V was clipped by 6 bases and J by 1 base; unmatched bases: 9. CDR1 and CDR2 (germline): MNHEY, SMNVEV (reference sequence). In DNA, the CDR3 is TGTGCCAGCAGCTACACCGGGACAGCGTCCTACGAGCAGTACTTC. Its translation: CASSYTGTASYEQYF.

This chain connects TRBV18 to TRBJ2-1, with D maybe TRBD2 (6 bases). Germline V lookup: CDR1 KGHSH, CDR2 LQKENI. The CDR3 has 16 amino acids. V shed 2 bases and J shed 8 bases, with 19 bases lying between them. The CDR3 spells CASSPTTSKRGDEQFF. The CDR3 DNA reads as TGTGCCAGCTCACCAACGACTAGTAAGCGCGGAGATGAGCAGTTCTTC.

Comment on this clone: Germline and junction disagree at one end, which may indicate a read error. The chain recombines TRBV12-3 or TRBV12-4 with TRBJ2-7; D is unclear. The CDR3 consists of 11 residues. The CDR3 sequence is CASSLGHPAVF. CDR3 nucleotide sequence: TGTGCCAGCAGTTTAGGCCACCCTGCAGTCTTC.

This chain joins TRBV19 and TRBJ2-3; D perhaps matches TRBD2 (7 bases). This CDR3 comprises 15 residues. V was clipped by 6 bases and J by 3 bases, with 16 bases between them. The germline V gene has CDR1 LNHDA and CDR2 SQIVND (reference sequence). CDR3 nucleotides: TGTGCCAGTAGCGAGGGGAGCGGGACAACAGATACGCAGTATTTT. This translates into CASSEGSGTTDTQYF.

The gene calls are TRBV7-3 and TRBJ2-3; maybe TRBD1 (6 bases). The germline gives CDR1 SGHTA, CDR2 FQGTGA. Trimming removed 5 bases at V and 1 base at J, with 10 bases between. This CDR3 comprises 14 residues. CDR3 protein: CASSPAGGTDTQYF. The DNA of the CDR3 is TGTGCCAGCAGCCCGGCAGGGGGCACAGATACGCAGTATTTT.

The chain joins TRBV5-1 to TRBJ1-2; D is ambiguous. Trimming left V 0 bases short and J 5 bases short, with 8 bases between. This CDR3 has 13 amino acids. The germline V gene has CDR1 SGHRS and CDR2 YFSETQ. The CDR3 DNA reads as TGCGCCAGCAGCTTGGACGTACAATATGGCTACACCTTC. It codes for CASSLDVQYGYTF. The complete variable domain, with remaining parts taken from reference TRBV5-1 and TRBJ1-2, reads KAGVTQTPRYLIKTRGQQVTLSCSPISGHRSVSWYQQTPGQGLQFLFEYFSETQRNKGNFPGRFSGRQFSNSRSEMNVSTLELGDSALYLCASSLDVQYGYTFGSGTRLTVV.

The rearrangement links TRBV10-1 to TRBJ1-1; 10 positions match TRBD1. Per the germline V gene, CDR1 is WNHNN and CDR2 is SYGVQD (reference sequence). CDR3 size: 17 residues. V lost 4 bases, J lost 3 bases, and 11 bases stayed unmatched. CDR3 amino acids: CASSVPDRGQRDTEAFF. The CDR3 region has the DNA TGCGCCAGCAGTGTACCAGACAGGGGGCAAAGGGACACTGAAGCTTTCTTT.

Worth noting for this clone: The same CDR3 arises from other DNA sequences in this sample as well. The chain uses TRBV12-3 or TRBV12-4 and TRBJ2-5; D possibly corresponds to TRBD1 (7 bases). The length of the CDR3 is 13 residues. The germline V and J ends were trimmed by 6 bases and 4 bases, with 12 bases remaining between them. The CDR3 here is CASSGQGGETQYF. CDR3 sequence (DNA): TGTGCCAGCAGCGGGCAGGGGGGAGAGACCCAGTACTTC.

The J gene is TRBJ2-7, the V gene TRBV7-8; TRBD2 matches at 8 bases. Germline V lookup: CDR1 SGHVS, CDR2 FQNEAQ. This CDR3 region has 15 residues. V was pared by 1 base and J by 3 bases, with 5 bases of the junction left unmatched. CDR3 bases: TGTGCCAGCAGCTTAGGGTTAGCGGGAAGCTACGAGCAGTACTTC. Amino acid sequence: CASSLGLAGSYEQYF.

The chain is built from TRBV3-1 (or the pseudogene TRBV3-2) and TRBJ2-3; TRBD2 agrees at 9 bases. Germline lookup yields CDR1 LGHDT and CDR2 YNNKEL (reference sequence). This CDR3 has 17 residues. Trimming removed 3 bases from V and 2 bases from J; junction bases left unmatched: 9. In DNA, the CDR3 is TGTGCCAGCAGCCACGAACAGATAGCGGGGGCCACAGATACGCAGTATTTT. Its translation is CASSHEQIAGATDTQYF.

V gene TRBV13 combines with J gene TRBJ2-7, with TRBD2 as a possible D gene (7 bases). Germline CDR1 PRHDT, CDR2 FYEKMQ (reference sequence). The V gene lost 4 bases and the J gene lost 4 bases, with 20 bases spanning the gap. This CDR3 is 16 amino acids long. The CDR3 sequence is CASSSERDTTFYEQYF. Written as DNA, the CDR3 is TGTGCCAGCAGCTCGGAGCGGGACACAACCTTTTACGAGCAGTACTTC.

The rearrangement uses TRBV14 and TRBJ1-2; no clear D. In germline, CDR1 is SGHDN, CDR2 FVKESK. This CDR3 has 13 amino acids. Trimming took off 2 bases at V and 11 bases at J, with 15 bases between the two ends. The chain's CDR3 is CASSQPRTGGYTF. The CDR3 bases are TGTGCCAGCAGCCAACCCCGGACGGGAGGTTACACCTTC.

This chain joins TRBV29-1 and TRBJ1-1, with 12 bases fitting TRBD1. CDR1 is SQVTM, CDR2 ANQGSEA, per germline. CDR3 length: 14 amino acids. The V gene end was trimmed by 3 bases and the J gene end by 6 bases; junction bases not matched to a gene: 5. In DNA, the CDR3 is TGCAGCGTTGAGGGACAGGGGGCTGGATCTGAAGCTTTCTTT. This sequence encodes CSVEGQGAGSEAFF.

For this clone: This sample also contains other DNA sequences that code for the same CDR3. The chain uses TRBV27 and TRBJ1-3; possibly TRBD1 for D (6 bases). Trimming pared 3 bases from V and 0 bases from J, leaving 9 bases between. The CDR3 loop spans 15 amino acids. Germline V gene data show CDR1 as MNHEY and CDR2 as SMNVEV (reference sequence). CDR3 region: CASSLDRSSGNTIYF. As DNA, the CDR3 is TGTGCCAGCAGTTTGGACAGAAGCTCTGGAAACACCATATATTTT.